The T cell receptor beta chain under discussion was sequenced for a study of shared clonotypes between healthy human individuals (TCRdb year 2020). With respect to the entire study: The cohort included a few men and a couple of women between 18 and 49 years of age. For each donor, CD4 naive and CD4 memory were each run on three plates, CD8 naive on two plates, and CD8 memory on one plate. To estimate repertoire size and how much clonotypes are shared between individuals, the study performed deep sequencing of blood TCR repertoires from a few healthy adults. Leukapheresis yielded between about 0.94 and 9.5 billion PBMCs per donor. Libraries were prepared and TCR repertoires were sequenced by different laboratories using diverse techniques, in order to increase sequencing depth and limit assay-specific biases.

The donors were healthy, HIV-negative adults with no recently reported acute infections or vaccinations. All donors were Caucasian adults living in Nashville, Tennessee, USA. CD4+ T cells were enriched by magnetic negative selection, after which naive cells were positively selected on CD45RA and the negative fraction was taken as the memory subset. Blood was collected by leukapheresis, and PBMCs were isolated by Ficoll-Histopaque density gradient centrifugation and then cryopreserved in liquid nitrogen vapor phase. Analytical flow cytometry was used to check the purity and quantity of every magnetically sorted T cell population. Each sorted fraction had its genomic DNA isolated and then quantified by UV absorbance on a Nanodrop 2000c. Using the deep immunoSEQ assay, multiplex PCR amplified TCR CDR3 regions from genomic DNA. Genomic DNA extracted from each cell subset was distributed evenly over all wells of several immunoSEQ 96-well plates, and each plate served as one replicate. Each replicate PCR for sorted subsets received around 0.2 ug genomic DNA, equal to tens of thousands of T cell genomes. The purified libraries were quantified using a Qubit 3.0 fluorometer, sized with a Bioanalyzer 2100, and then quantified again using the KAPA Library Quantification kit. Every immunoSEQ 96-well plate was sequenced on a separate single-read 150-cycle Illumina NextSeq 550 flow cell. Concerning the study's data processing: Because only junctional sequences without quality scores were contained in the immunoSEQ output, filtering matching that applied to full-length reads could not be performed. To assign V/J genes and CDR3, sequences were annotated using PyIR, a Python wrapper for IgBLAST v1.9, with IMGT germline references. Reads were removed for weak V/J assignments (E-value above 1e-6), missing CDR3, stop codons, out-of-frame junctions, or ambiguous translated residues. A V3J clonotype was defined by an identical inferred V gene, J gene, and CDR3 amino acid sequence. The percentage overlap between two repertoires was calculated by dividing the number of shared unique clonotypes by the size of the smaller repertoire. Richness of each repertoire was evaluated using RTK rarefaction, the Chao1 estimator, and Recon v2.1 estimates of unobserved clonotypes. Generation probabilities were computed with OLGA for all TCRbeta clonotypes obtained by the gDNA method from several donors. Drawn from immuneACCESS, this table holds only the in-frame rearrangements with V and J called that TCRdb kept. Clones are partly lost; checked studies trace under half to an unresolved V gene and leave the rest unexplained. V and J calls and clone size come straight from that table; D and trimming were deduced from the DNA. The sample table holds 190,000 or so clones, of which 66% were seen once. The top ten clonotypes cover less than 11% of the sample.

Overall results and qualifications from the work: Pairwise subsampling led to the expectation that sequencing depth would affect the degree of clonotype sharing among donors. When a handful of donors were compared, the shared fraction of clonotypes was 5% to 6.5% for naive CD4, roughly 3.4% for naive CD8, roughly 2.5% for memory CD4, and 0.4% for memory CD8. The small number of donors limited the genetic and exposure-history diversity represented. Estimated clonotype richness was generally larger for naive than for memory subsets. Sampling was limited to blood, and TCR repertoires in tissue likely differ from TCR repertoires in blood. Rarefaction of sorted-subset datasets indicated incomplete sequencing despite the large sequencing depth. Compared with non-shared clonotypes, clonotypes shared by all four sorted-subset donors had higher generation probabilities.

As regards this clone: The clone's antigen remains unknown. No base qualities exist here, and no much larger clone lies one base off it.

Taken from cysteine to phenylalanine, the CDR3 has 13 residues. Just CDR3 DNA is preserved here, 39 bases in frame from base 1. Trimming costs V 0 bases and J 5 bases, and their ends lie 5 bases apart. The CDR1 and CDR2 encoded by the germline V gene (reference sequence) are WNHNN and SYGVQD. The sequenced sample consisted of memory CD4+ T cells sorted from blood. The cell subset or site label on this specimen signifies: CD45RA-negative fraction. The receptor was isolated from a man in his thirties or forties in good health. The rearrangement combines TRBV10-1 with TRBJ2-1, and TRBD2 may be the D gene, going by 5 matching bases. The DNA reads as follows: TGCGCCAGCAGTGAGTCCGGGAACAATGAGCAGTTCTTC. Its protein product is CASSESGNNEQFF.